The following is a TCR beta chain sequence with its context. The antigen remains undetermined. V lost 3 bases and J 7 bases, leaving 15 bases between the germline ends. This CDR3 has 14 residues. Germline V gene lookup returns CDR1 SNHLY and CDR2 FYNNEI. The sample is drawn from a study of OX40 agonist ivuxolimab in advanced cancers. Across the study: At roughly 83% male, the cohort had a mean age of 60 years, ranging from about 23 to 79. Earlier treatment with anti-PD-1, anti-PD-L1 or anti-CTLA-4 was permitted, and 30% to 40% had received some. Points from the study as a whole: Partial responders treated at 0.1-3.0 mg/kg exhibited clonal expansion among the lowest measured. Dose levels from 0.1 to 3.0 mg/kg saw CD4+ and CD8+ blood T cells expand clonally by week 6.

Clones were read by immunoSEQ multiplex PCR, and TCRdb kept only the in-frame ones, dropping some. Here the sample spans over 55,000 clones, about 82% being singletons. Sequences were derived from CD4+ or CD8+ T cells sorted from blood, sampled in a trial of the OX40 agonist ivuxolimab. The TCR sequence derives from an adult with an advanced solid tumor such as melanoma, head and neck, liver or kidney cancer. The V gene is TRBV2, the J gene TRBJ2-5; D gene ambiguous. Here the CDR3 DNA reads TGTGCCAGCAGTGAGACGGCGGCCCTTAGGACCCAGTACTTC. Protein sequence: CASSETAALRTQYF.